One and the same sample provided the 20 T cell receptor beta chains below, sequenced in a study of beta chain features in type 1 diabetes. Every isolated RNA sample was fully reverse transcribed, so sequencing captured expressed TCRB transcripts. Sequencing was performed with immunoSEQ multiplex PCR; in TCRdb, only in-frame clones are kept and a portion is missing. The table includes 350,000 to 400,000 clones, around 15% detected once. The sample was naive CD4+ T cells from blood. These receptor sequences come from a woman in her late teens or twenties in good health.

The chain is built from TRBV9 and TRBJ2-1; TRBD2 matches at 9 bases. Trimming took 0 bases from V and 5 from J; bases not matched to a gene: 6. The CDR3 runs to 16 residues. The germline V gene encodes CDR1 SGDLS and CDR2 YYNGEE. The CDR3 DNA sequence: TGTGCCAGCAGCGTAGGTTCTAGCGGGAACAACAATGAGCAGTTCTTC. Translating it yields CASSVGSSGNNNEQFF.

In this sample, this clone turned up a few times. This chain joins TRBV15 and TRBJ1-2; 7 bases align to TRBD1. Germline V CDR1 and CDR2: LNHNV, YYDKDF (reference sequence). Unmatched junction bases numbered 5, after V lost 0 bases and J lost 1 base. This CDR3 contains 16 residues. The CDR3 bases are TGTGCCACCAGCAGAGATCCGGACAGGCGTAACTATGGCTACACCTTC. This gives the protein CATSRDPDRRNYGYTF.

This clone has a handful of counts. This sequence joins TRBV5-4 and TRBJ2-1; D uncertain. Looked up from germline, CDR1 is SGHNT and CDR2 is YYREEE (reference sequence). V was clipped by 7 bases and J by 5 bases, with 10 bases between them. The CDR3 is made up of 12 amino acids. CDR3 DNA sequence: TGTGCCAGCGCGAATCTCGACAATGAGCAGTTCTTC. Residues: CASANLDNEQFF.

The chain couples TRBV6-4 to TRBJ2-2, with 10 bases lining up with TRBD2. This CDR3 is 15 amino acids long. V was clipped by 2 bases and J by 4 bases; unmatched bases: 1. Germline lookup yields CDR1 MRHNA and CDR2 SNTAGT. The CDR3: CASSDTSGVTGELFF. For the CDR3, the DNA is TGTGCCAGCAGTGACACTAGCGGGGTCACCGGGGAGCTGTTTTTT.

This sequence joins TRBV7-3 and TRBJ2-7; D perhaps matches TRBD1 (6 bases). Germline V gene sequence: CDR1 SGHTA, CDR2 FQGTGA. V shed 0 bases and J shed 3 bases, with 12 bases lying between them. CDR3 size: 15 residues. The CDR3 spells CASSLTAQGFYEQYF. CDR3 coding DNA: TGTGCCAGCAGCTTAACGGCACAGGGATTCTACGAGCAGTACTTC.

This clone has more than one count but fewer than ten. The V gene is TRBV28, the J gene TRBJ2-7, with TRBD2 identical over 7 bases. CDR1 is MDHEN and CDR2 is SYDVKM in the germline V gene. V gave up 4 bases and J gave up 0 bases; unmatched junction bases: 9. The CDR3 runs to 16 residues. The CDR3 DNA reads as TGTGCCAGCAGTTCGGCGGGAGCAGCGATCTCCTACGAGCAGTACTTC. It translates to CASSSAGAAISYEQYF.

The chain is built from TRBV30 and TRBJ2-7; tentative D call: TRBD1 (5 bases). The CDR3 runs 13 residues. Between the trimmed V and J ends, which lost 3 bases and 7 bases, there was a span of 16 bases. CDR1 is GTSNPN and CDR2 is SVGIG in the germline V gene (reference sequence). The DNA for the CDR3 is TGTGCCTGGAGAGGCGCAAACTACAGGGAGCAGTACTTC. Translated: CAWRGANYREQYF.

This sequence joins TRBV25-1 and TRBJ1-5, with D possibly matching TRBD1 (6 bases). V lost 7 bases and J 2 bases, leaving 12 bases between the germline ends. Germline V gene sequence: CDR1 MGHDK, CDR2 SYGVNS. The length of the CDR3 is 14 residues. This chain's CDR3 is CASTSAGGNQPQHF. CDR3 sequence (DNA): TGTGCCAGCACCAGCGCAGGGGGCAATCAGCCCCAGCATTTT.

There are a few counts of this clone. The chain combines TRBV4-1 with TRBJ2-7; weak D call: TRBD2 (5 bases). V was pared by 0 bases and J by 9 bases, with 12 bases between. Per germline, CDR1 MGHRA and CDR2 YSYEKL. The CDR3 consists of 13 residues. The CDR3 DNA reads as TGCGCCAGCAGCCAAGATTTGAGGGTCGGGCAGTACTTC. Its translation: CASSQDLRVGQYF.

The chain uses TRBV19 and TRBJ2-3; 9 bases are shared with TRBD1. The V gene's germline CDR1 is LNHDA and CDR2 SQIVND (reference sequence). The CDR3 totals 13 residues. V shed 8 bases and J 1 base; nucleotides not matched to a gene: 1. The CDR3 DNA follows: TGTGCCAGTTGGGACAGGGGCACAGATACGCAGTATTTT. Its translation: CASWDRGTDTQYF.

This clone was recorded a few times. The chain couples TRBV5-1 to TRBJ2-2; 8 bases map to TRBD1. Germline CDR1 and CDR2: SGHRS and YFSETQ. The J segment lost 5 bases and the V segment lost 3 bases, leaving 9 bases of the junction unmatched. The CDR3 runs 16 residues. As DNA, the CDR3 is TGCGCCAGCAGCTCTGGACAGGGTAGCGGAACCGGGGAGCTGTTTTTT. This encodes CASSSGQGSGTGELFF.

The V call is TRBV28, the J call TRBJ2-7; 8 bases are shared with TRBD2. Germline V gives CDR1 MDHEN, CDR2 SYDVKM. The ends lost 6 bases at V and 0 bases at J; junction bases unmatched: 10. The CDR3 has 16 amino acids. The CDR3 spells CASSPGLAQNSYEQYF. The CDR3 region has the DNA TGTGCCAGCAGCCCCGGACTAGCTCAGAACTCCTACGAGCAGTACTTC.

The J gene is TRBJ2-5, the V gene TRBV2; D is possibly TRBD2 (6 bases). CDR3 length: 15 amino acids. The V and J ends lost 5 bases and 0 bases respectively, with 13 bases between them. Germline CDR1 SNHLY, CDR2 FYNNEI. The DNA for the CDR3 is TGTGCCAGCAGTCCCCGGGGGTGGTACCAAGAGACCCAGTACTTC. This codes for CASSPRGWYQETQYF. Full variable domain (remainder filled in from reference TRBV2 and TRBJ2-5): EPEVTQTPSHQVTQMGQEVILRCVPISNHLYFYWYRQILGQKVEFLVSFYNNEISEKSEIFDDQFSVERPDGSNFTLKIRSTKLEDSAMYFCASSPRGWYQETQYFGPGTRLLVL.

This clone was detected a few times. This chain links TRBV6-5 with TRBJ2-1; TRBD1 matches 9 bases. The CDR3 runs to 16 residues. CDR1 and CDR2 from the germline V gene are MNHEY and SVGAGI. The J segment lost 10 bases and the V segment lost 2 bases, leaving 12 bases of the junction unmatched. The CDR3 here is CASSYTFPGQGLEQFF. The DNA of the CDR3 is TGTGCCAGCAGTTACACCTTCCCGGGACAGGGTTTGGAGCAGTTCTTC.

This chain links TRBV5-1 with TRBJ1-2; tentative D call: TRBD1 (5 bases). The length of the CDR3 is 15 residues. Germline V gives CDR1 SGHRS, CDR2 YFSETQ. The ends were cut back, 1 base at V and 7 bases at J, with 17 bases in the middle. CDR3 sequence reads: CASSLRLGGAGGYTF. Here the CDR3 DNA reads TGCGCCAGCAGCTTGAGGTTGGGAGGGGCCGGTGGCTACACCTTC.

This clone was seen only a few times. In DNA, the CDR3 is TGCAGCGTTGGCGGCAGATTTAATGAAAAACTGTTTTTT. It is translated as CSVGGRFNEKLFF. The chain uses TRBV29-1 and TRBJ1-4; the D is unclear. Trimming cost V 4 bases and J 4 bases, with 10 bases left between them. The length of the CDR3 is 13 residues. The V gene's germline CDR1 is SQVTM and CDR2 ANQGSEA.

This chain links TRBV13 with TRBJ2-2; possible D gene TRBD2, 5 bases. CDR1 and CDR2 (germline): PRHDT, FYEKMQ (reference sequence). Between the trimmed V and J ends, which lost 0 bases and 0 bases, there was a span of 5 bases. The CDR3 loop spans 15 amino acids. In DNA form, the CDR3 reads TGTGCCAGCAGCTTAGGCGGGGCGAACACCGGGGAGCTGTTTTTT. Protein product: CASSLGGANTGELFF.

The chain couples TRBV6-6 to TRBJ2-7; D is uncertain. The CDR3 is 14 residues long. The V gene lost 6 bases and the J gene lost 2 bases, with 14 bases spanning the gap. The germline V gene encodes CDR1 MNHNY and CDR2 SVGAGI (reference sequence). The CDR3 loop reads CASSPSRGTYEQYF. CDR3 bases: TGTGCCAGCAGCCCCTCGCGAGGTACCTACGAGCAGTACTTC.

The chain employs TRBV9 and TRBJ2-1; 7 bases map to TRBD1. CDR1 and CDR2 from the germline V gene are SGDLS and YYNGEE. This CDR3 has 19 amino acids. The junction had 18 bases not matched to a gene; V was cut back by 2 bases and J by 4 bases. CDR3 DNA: TGTGCCAGCAGCGTGGGACGACAGGGCGGCCGGGACGCGTACAATGAGCAGTTCTTC. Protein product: CASSVGRQGGRDAYNEQFF.

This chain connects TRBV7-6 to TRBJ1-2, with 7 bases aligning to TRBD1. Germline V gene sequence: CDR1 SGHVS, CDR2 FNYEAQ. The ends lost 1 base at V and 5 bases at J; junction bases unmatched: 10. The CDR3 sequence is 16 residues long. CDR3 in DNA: TGTGCCAGCAGCTTAGGCGGGCCAGGGGGTTCTTATGGCTACACCTTC. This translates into CASSLGGPGGSYGYTF.